This is a list of T cell receptor beta chains from one sample in a study of cytomegalovirus exposure and HLA in healthy donors. Assay used: immunoSEQ multiplex PCR; TCRdb lists only in-frame clones, some missing. The sample has some 160,000 clones, nearly 80% seen once. Specimen: PBMCs. These receptors were collected from a woman in her thirties in good health and CMV-seronegative. Both conserved end residues are part of each CDR3. Fields, in order: clone size, V gene, D gene, J gene, CDR3 protein, CDR3 DNA. The D gene is left open where the match is weak. Clone size appears in some rows only: once, few, many, or a class for an expanded clone.

size: -; V: TRBV6-6; D: -; J: TRBJ2-3; CDR3: CASSQNRGTDTQYF; DNA: TGTGCCAGCAGCCAAAATCGGGGCACAGATACGCAGTATTTT
size: -; V: TRBV5-4; D: -; J: TRBJ2-2; CDR3: CASSSPTGELFF; DNA: TGTGCCAGCAGCAGCCCCACCGGGGAGCTGTTTTTT
size: -; V: TRBV10-2; D: -; J: TRBJ1-6; CDR3: CASSGSAGSSPLHF; DNA: TGCGCCAGCAGTGGGTCCGCCGGGAGTTCACCCCTCCACTTT
size: -; V: TRBV19; D: -; J: TRBJ1-2; CDR3: CASSIDLMPAKSGYTF; DNA: TGTGCCAGTAGTATAGATCTAATGCCCGCTAAGAGTGGCTACACCTTC
size: -; V: TRBV25-1; D: -; J: TRBJ2-2; CDR3: CASSDLGGITGELFF; DNA: TGTGCCAGCAGTGATCTCGGAGGGATCACCGGGGAGCTGTTTTTT
size: -; V: TRBV4-1; D: TRBD1; J: TRBJ1-5; CDR3: CASSQQTGADQPQHF; DNA: TGCGCCAGCAGCCAACAAACAGGGGCCGATCAGCCCCAGCATTTT
size: -; V: TRBV7-9; D: -; J: TRBJ1-2; CDR3: CASSLGTDRNYGYTF; DNA: TGTGCCAGCAGCTTAGGAACGGACAGAAACTATGGCTACACCTTC
size: -; V: TRBV28; D: -; J: TRBJ2-2; CDR3: CASSSYTSGELFF; DNA: TGTGCCAGCAGTTCTTACACGTCCGGGGAGCTGTTTTTT
size: -; V: TRBV29-1; D: -; J: TRBJ2-1; CDR3: CSVEDTQGRSNEQFF; DNA: TGCAGCGTTGAAGATACCCAGGGTAGAAGCAATGAGCAGTTCTTC
size: -; V: TRBV5-6; D: -; J: TRBJ2-7; CDR3: CASSLEGITRGEQYF; DNA: TGTGCCAGCAGCTTGGAGGGGATTACCCGTGGGGAGCAGTACTTC
size: few; V: TRBV5-5; D: -; J: TRBJ1-2; CDR3: CASSLVGGYYGYTF; DNA: TGTGCCAGCAGCTTGGTAGGAGGGTACTATGGCTACACCTTC
size: -; V: TRBV29-1; D: TRBD1; J: TRBJ1-1; CDR3: CSVGHRGKNTEAFF; DNA: TGCAGCGTCGGCCACAGGGGAAAAAACACTGAAGCTTTCTTT
size: few; V: TRBV6-1; D: TRBD1; J: TRBJ2-2; CDR3: CASSEVKGAGDTGELFF; DNA: TGTGCCAGCAGTGAAGTTAAGGGGGCAGGGGACACCGGGGAGCTGTTTTTT
size: few; V: TRBV27; D: -; J: TRBJ1-2; CDR3: CASSTTTGYRLNYGYTF; DNA: TGTGCCAGCAGTACCACAACAGGGTATCGACTTAATTATGGCTACACCTTC
size: -; V: TRBV10-2; D: TRBD2; J: TRBJ2-1; CDR3: CASSESSGGLSSYNEQFF; DNA: TGCGCCAGCAGTGAGTCTAGCGGGGGACTGAGCTCCTACAATGAGCAGTTCTTC
size: -; V: TRBV28; D: -; J: TRBJ1-2; CDR3: CASSLLQGLQNYGYTF; DNA: TGTGCCAGCAGTTTGTTACAGGGTCTTCAGAACTATGGCTACACCTTC
size: -; V: TRBV4-2; D: -; J: TRBJ1-2; CDR3: CASSQERGGRRDGYTF; DNA: TGTGCCAGCAGCCAAGAGCGGGGGGGGAGGCGGGATGGCTACACCTTC
size: -; V: TRBV7-2; D: -; J: TRBJ2-2; CDR3: CASSLEVWETGELFF; DNA: TGTGCCAGCAGCTTAGAAGTTTGGGAGACCGGGGAGCTGTTTTTT
size: -; V: TRBV19; D: TRBD1; J: TRBJ2-1; CDR3: CASSPQGNNEQFF; DNA: TGTGCCAGTAGTCCACAGGGGAACAATGAGCAGTTCTTC
size: -; V: TRBV16; D: TRBD1; J: TRBJ1-1; CDR3: CASSQSQGGTEAFF; DNA: TGTGCCAGCAGCCAATCACAGGGGGGCACTGAAGCTTTCTTT
size: -; V: TRBV27; D: TRBD1; J: TRBJ1-2; CDR3: CASRFGQGFLNGYTF; DNA: TGTGCCAGCAGATTCGGACAGGGGTTTCTGAATGGCTACACCTTC
size: -; V: TRBV6-6; D: TRBD2; J: TRBJ2-5; CDR3: CASSYREGRPQETQYF; DNA: TGTGCCAGCAGTTACAGGGAGGGTCGACCCCAAGAGACCCAGTACTTC
size: once; V: TRBV6-1; D: -; J: TRBJ1-2; CDR3: CASSEAETNYGYTF; DNA: TGTGCCAGCAGTGAAGCGGAGACTAACTATGGCTACACCTTC
size: -; V: TRBV7-2; D: -; J: TRBJ1-2; CDR3: CASRAGGPNYGYTF; DNA: TGTGCCAGCAGGGCGGGGGGACCTAACTATGGCTACACCTTC
size: -; V: TRBV14; D: TRBD1; J: TRBJ1-1; CDR3: CASSQWTGGNTEAFF; DNA: TGTGCCAGCAGCCAATGGACAGGAGGAAACACTGAAGCTTTCTTT
size: -; V: TRBV19; D: -; J: TRBJ1-1; CDR3: CASRLRHPGTEAFF; DNA: TGTGCCAGTAGACTGAGACACCCGGGGACTGAAGCTTTCTTT
size: -; V: TRBV19; D: -; J: TRBJ2-7; CDR3: CASSIGAGVSYEQYF; DNA: TGTGCCAGTAGTATCGGGGCAGGGGTCTCCTACGAGCAGTACTTC
size: -; V: TRBV11-1; D: -; J: TRBJ1-1; CDR3: CASSSQGIGLNTEAFF; DNA: TGTGCCAGCAGCTCACAGGGAATTGGGCTGAACACTGAAGCTTTCTTT
size: -; V: TRBV7-9; D: -; J: TRBJ1-2; CDR3: CASSSQGDYGYTF; DNA: TGTGCCAGCAGCTCACAGGGAGACTATGGCTACACCTTC
size: -; V: TRBV7-9; D: -; J: TRBJ1-4; CDR3: CASSLGAANEKLFF; DNA: TGTGCCAGCAGCCTTGGTGCGGCTAATGAAAAACTGTTTTTT
size: -; V: TRBV9; D: TRBD1; J: TRBJ1-1; CDR3: CASSGQGRTEAFF; DNA: TGTGCCAGCAGCGGACAGGGGCGCACTGAAGCTTTCTTT
size: -; V: TRBV5-6; D: TRBD1; J: TRBJ1-5; CDR3: CASSLALGQVNQPQHF; DNA: TGTGCCAGCAGCTTGGCCCTGGGACAGGTAAATCAGCCCCAGCATTTT
size: -; V: TRBV4-1; D: -; J: TRBJ2-1; CDR3: CASSHHPDSSSYNEQFF; DNA: TGCGCCAGCAGCCACCACCCGGACAGCAGCTCCTACAATGAGCAGTTCTTC
size: -; V: TRBV5-1; D: TRBD1; J: TRBJ2-2; CDR3: CASSLPRTGDTGELFF; DNA: TGCGCCAGCAGCTTGCCTCGGACAGGGGACACCGGGGAGCTGTTTTTT
size: -; V: TRBV5-6; D: TRBD2; J: TRBJ2-1; CDR3: CASSWERLAGYNEQFF; DNA: TGTGCCAGCAGCTGGGAGAGACTAGCGGGGTACAATGAGCAGTTCTTC
size: -; V: TRBV28; D: -; J: TRBJ2-7; CDR3: CASRTRDGDSYEQYF; DNA: TGTGCCAGCAGGACTAGGGACGGAGACTCCTACGAGCAGTACTTC
size: -; V: TRBV11-2; D: -; J: TRBJ1-4; CDR3: CASSLTPGVREKLFF; DNA: TGTGCCAGCAGCTTAACCCCAGGGGTCAGGGAAAAACTGTTTTTT
size: -; V: TRBV7-8; D: TRBD2; J: TRBJ2-1; CDR3: CASSDISGGAFRQFF; DNA: TGTGCCAGCAGCGACATTAGCGGGGGGGCATTTCGGCAGTTCTTC
size: -; V: TRBV5-1; D: -; J: TRBJ1-4; CDR3: CASSLAATNEKLFF; DNA: TGCGCCAGCAGCTTGGCGGCAACTAATGAAAAACTGTTTTTT
size: -; V: TRBV4-3; D: TRBD1; J: TRBJ2-7; CDR3: CASSQLQGAYEQYF; DNA: TGCGCCAGCAGCCAATTACAGGGGGCGTACGAGCAGTACTTC
size: -; V: TRBV15; D: -; J: TRBJ1-3; CDR3: CATSRDGGPGNTIYF; DNA: TGTGCCACCAGCAGAGATGGAGGTCCGGGAAACACCATATATTTT
size: once; V: TRBV5-1; D: -; J: TRBJ1-4; CDR3: CASSFGGQTNEKLFF; DNA: TGCGCCAGCAGCTTCGGTGGACAAACGAATGAAAAACTGTTTTTT